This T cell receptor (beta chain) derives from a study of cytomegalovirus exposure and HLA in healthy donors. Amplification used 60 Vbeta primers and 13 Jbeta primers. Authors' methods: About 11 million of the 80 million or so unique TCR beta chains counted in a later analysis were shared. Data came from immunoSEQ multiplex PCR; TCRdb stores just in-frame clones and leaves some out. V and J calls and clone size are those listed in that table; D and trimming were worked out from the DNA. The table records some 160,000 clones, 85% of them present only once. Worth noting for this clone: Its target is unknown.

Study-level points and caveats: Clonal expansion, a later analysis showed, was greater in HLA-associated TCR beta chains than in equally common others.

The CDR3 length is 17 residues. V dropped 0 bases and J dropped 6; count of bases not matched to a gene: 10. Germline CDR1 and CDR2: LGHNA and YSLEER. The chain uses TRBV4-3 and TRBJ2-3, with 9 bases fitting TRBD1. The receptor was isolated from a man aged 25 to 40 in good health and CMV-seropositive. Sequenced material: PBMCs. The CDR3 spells CASSQELVGTGWDTQYF. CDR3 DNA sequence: TGCGCCAGCAGCCAAGAATTGGTGGGGACAGGGTGGGATACGCAGTATTTT.